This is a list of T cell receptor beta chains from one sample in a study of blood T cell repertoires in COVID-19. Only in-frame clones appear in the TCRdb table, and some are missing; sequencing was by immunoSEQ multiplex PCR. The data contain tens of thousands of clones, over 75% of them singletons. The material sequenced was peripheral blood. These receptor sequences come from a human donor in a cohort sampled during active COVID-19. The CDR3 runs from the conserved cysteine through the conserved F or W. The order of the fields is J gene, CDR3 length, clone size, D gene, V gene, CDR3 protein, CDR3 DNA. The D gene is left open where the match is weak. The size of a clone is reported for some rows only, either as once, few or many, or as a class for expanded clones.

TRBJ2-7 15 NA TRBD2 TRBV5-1 CASSPWTSGTYEQYF TGCGCCAGCAGCCCGTGGACTAGCGGAACCTACGAGCAGTACTTC
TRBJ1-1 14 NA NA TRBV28 CASRWGSRVREAFF TGTGCCAGCAGGTGGGGTAGCAGGGTTCGAGAAGCTTTCTTT
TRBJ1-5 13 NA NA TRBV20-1 CSASPGVRQPQHF TGCAGTGCTAGTCCCGGGGTTCGCCAGCCCCAGCATTTT
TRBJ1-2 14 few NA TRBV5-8 CASSFEAGDYGYTF TGTGCCAGCAGCTTCGAGGCAGGGGACTATGGCTACACCTTC
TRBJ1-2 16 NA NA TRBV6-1 CASSALTGPRNYGYTF TGTGCCAGCAGTGCGCTGACAGGCCCGAGGAACTATGGCTACACCTTC
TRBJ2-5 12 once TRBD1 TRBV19 CASRDSQETQYF TGTGCCAGCCGGGACAGCCAAGAGACCCAGTACTTC
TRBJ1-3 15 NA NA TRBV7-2 CASSLAGGGGNTIYF TGTGCCAGCAGCTTAGCGGGGGGGGGCGGAAACACCATATATTTT
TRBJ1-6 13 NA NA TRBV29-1 CSVREESSSPLHF TGCAGCGTTCGGGAAGAGTCTAGTTCACCCCTCCACTTT
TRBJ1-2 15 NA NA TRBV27 CASSLSGGRVNGYTF TGTGCCAGCAGTTTATCGGGGGGGCGCGTAAATGGCTACACCTTC
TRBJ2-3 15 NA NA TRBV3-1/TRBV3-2 CASRGGGARTDTQYF TGTGCCAGCAGAGGGGGCGGGGCGCGCACAGATACGCAGTATTTT
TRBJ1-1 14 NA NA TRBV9 CASSVRQSNTEAFF TGTGCCAGCAGCGTAAGACAGTCAAACACTGAAGCTTTCTTT
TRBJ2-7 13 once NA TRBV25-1 CASSDDRTYEQYF TGTGCCAGCAGTGACGACAGGACCTACGAGCAGTACTTC
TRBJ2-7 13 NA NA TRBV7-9 CASSPTDSYEQYF TGTGCCAGCAGCCCGACAGACTCCTACGAGCAGTACTTC
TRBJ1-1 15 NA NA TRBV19 CASTLGPNMNTEAFF TGTGCCAGTACCTTGGGGCCAAATATGAACACTGAAGCTTTCTTT
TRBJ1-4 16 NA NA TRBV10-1 CASTRERGSANEKLFF TGCGCCAGCACCCGGGAGCGGGGATCGGCTAATGAAAAACTGTTTTTT
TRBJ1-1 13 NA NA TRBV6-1 CASSEARGTEAFF TGTGCCAGCAGTGAAGCTCGGGGGACTGAAGCTTTCTTT
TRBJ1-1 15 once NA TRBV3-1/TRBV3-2 CASSPQATGNTEAFF TGTGCCAGCAGCCCCCAAGCAACAGGGAACACTGAAGCTTTCTTT
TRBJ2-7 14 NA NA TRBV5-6 CASSPGQGMAEQYF TGTGCCAGCAGCCCGGGACAAGGGATGGCCGAGCAGTACTTC
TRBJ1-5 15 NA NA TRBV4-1 CASSPFQRGDQPQHF TGCGCCAGCAGCCCTTTTCAACGGGGGGATCAGCCCCAGCATTTT
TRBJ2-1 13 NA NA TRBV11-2 CASAYGRYNEQFF TGTGCCAGCGCTTACGGGAGATACAATGAGCAGTTCTTC
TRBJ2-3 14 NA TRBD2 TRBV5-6 CASSFSGSTDTQYF TGTGCCAGCAGCTTTAGCGGGAGCACAGATACGCAGTATTTT
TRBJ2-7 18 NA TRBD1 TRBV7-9 CASSLVPGQGSHSYEQYF TGTGCCAGCAGCCTAGTCCCGGGACAGGGGTCTCACTCCTACGAGCAGTACTTC
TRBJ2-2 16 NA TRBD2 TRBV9 CASSAASGRNTGELFF TGTGCCAGCAGCGCAGCTAGCGGGAGAAACACCGGGGAGCTGTTTTTT
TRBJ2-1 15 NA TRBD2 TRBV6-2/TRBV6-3 CASSYSEGGSNEQFF TGTGCCAGCAGTTACTCCGAGGGCGGGAGTAATGAGCAGTTCTTC
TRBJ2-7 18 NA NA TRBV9 CASSVGVRGGRASYEQYF TGTGCCAGCAGCGTAGGGGTCCGCGGGGGCAGGGCGTCCTACGAGCAGTACTTC
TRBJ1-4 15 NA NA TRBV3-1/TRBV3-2 CASSQAGGANEKLFF TGTGCCAGCAGCCAAGCGGGGGGGGCTAATGAAAAACTGTTTTTT
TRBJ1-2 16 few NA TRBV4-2 CASSQEPAGDRQGYTF TGTGCCAGCAGCCAAGAACCCGCAGGGGATAGGCAGGGCTACACCTTC
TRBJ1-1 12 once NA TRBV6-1 CASSELATEAFF TGTGCCAGCAGTGAACTGGCCACTGAAGCTTTCTTT
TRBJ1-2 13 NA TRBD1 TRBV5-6 CASSWTGLRGYTF TGTGCCAGCAGCTGGACAGGGTTAAGGGGCTACACCTTC
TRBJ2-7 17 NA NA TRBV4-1 CASSQRRGGPRSYEQYF TGCGCCAGCAGCCAAAGGAGGGGAGGACCTCGCTCCTACGAGCAGTACTTC
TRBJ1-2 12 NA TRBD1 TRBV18 CASSPEGQGYTF TGTGCCAGCTCCCCGGAGGGACAGGGCTACACCTTC
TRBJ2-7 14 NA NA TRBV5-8 CASSLVGGSYEQYF TGTGCCAGCAGCTTGGTCGGCGGTTCCTACGAGCAGTACTTC
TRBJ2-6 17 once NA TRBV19 CASTRTAGISGANVLTF TGTGCCAGTACGAGGACAGCCGGAATCTCTGGGGCCAACGTCCTGACTTTC
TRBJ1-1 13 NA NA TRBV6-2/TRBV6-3 CASSYGGSTEAFF TGTGCCAGCAGTTATGGGGGCAGCACTGAAGCTTTCTTT
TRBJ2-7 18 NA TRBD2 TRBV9 CASSPSPGGLAGDAGQYF TGTGCCAGCAGCCCCAGCCCGGGGGGACTAGCGGGAGATGCGGGGCAGTACTTC
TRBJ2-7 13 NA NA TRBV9 CASSVDSYYEQYF TGTGCCAGCAGCGTAGACAGCTACTACGAGCAGTACTTC
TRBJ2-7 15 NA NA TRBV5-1 CASSWLGTVSYEQYF TGCGCCAGCAGTTGGTTAGGGACTGTCTCCTACGAGCAGTACTTC
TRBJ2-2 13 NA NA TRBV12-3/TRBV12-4 CASSKVLTGELFF TGTGCCAGCAGTAAAGTACTGACCGGGGAGCTGTTTTTT
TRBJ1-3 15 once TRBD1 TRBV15 CATSPDRVSGNTIYF TGTGCCACCAGCCCCGACAGGGTCTCTGGAAACACCATATATTTT
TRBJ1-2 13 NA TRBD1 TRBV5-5 CASSPGQPHGYTF TGTGCCAGCAGCCCGGGACAGCCCCATGGCTACACCTTC
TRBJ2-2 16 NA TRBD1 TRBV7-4 CASSVCRGRNTGELFF TGTGCCAGCAGCGTTTGCAGGGGGAGGAACACCGGGGAGCTGTTTTTT
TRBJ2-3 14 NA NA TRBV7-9 CAPEAGRDTDTQYF TGTGCCCCCGAGGCGGGCCGCGACACAGATACGCAGTATTTT
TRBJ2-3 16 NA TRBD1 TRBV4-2 CASSQKDRGRRDTQYF TGTGCCAGCAGCCAAAAGGACAGGGGGCGTCGAGATACGCAGTATTTT
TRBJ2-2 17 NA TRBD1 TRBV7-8 CASRFRDRGRVTGELFF TGTGCCAGCAGATTTCGGGACAGGGGGAGAGTCACCGGGGAGCTGTTTTTT
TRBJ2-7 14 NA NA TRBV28 CATGPKGWSYEQYF TGTGCCACCGGTCCAAAGGGGTGGTCCTACGAGCAGTACTTC
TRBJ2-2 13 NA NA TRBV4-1 CASSQEWARELFF TGCGCCAGCAGCCAAGAATGGGCCCGGGAGCTGTTTTTT
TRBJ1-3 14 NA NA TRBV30 CAWSVIAGGNTIYF TGTGCCTGGAGTGTAATAGCAGGGGGAAACACCATATATTTT
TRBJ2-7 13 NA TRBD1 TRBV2 CASGNRGDYEQYF TGTGCCAGCGGAAACAGGGGGGACTACGAGCAGTACTTC
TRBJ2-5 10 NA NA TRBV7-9 CASGGETQYF TGTGCCAGCGGGGGGGAGACCCAGTACTTC
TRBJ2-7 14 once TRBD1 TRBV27 CASSPSGQNHEQYF TGTGCCAGCAGTCCATCGGGACAGAACCACGAGCAGTACTTC
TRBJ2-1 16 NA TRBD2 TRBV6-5 CASSYSIAGGPNEQFF TGTGCCAGCAGTTACTCGATTGCGGGGGGGCCCAATGAGCAGTTCTTC
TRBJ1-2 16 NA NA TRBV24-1 CATSDPSSGANYGYTF TGTGCCACCAGTGACCCAAGCTCGGGGGCTAACTATGGCTACACCTTC